One and the same sample provided the 16 T cell receptor beta chains below, sequenced in a study of high-grade serous ovarian cancer treatment subgroups. Tumor tissue was taken before any definitive surgery or chemotherapy was given. The assay was immunoSEQ multiplex PCR, and TCRdb's table has in-frame clones only and misses some. The sample includes about 8,000 clones, 62% of them seen just once. Material: tumor tissue. All receptors come from a human donor with high-grade serous ovarian cancer.

The gene calls are TRBV5-4 and TRBJ2-1; D is possibly TRBD2 (6 bases). From germline, CDR1 is SGHNT and CDR2 YYREEE (reference sequence). This CDR3 comprises 12 residues. Trimming removed 1 base from V and 10 bases from J, with 9 bases in between. The CDR3 nucleotides read TGTGCCAGCAGCTTGACGGGGGAAGAGCAGTTCTTC. Its protein product is CASSLTGEEQFF.

This clone is categorized as large (0.1 to 1%). The CDR3: CASRRGQEKGNTIYF. CDR3 nucleotides: TGTGCCAGCAGAAGAGGACAGGAGAAAGGAAACACCATATATTTT. This chain connects TRBV2 to TRBJ1-3; 7 bases map to TRBD1. The V gene end was trimmed by 6 bases and the J gene end by 4 bases; junction bases not matched to a gene: 9. Germline-derived CDR1 and CDR2 are SNHLY and FYNNEI. The CDR3 is made up of 15 amino acids.

There are a few counts of this clone. The rearrangement uses TRBV6-5 and TRBJ1-6, with 8 bases aligning to TRBD1. The CDR3 spans 14 residues. With V trimmed by 5 bases and J by 10 bases, 7 bases remained unmatched. Germline CDR1 reads MNHEY; CDR2 reads SVGAGI. The CDR3 region has the DNA TGTGCCAGCAGTCCTGGACAGGGACGGTCACCCCTCCACTTT. Its protein is CASSPGQGRSPLHF.

The chain has TRBV5-1 and TRBJ2-7; 8 nucleotides line up with TRBD1. V was clipped by 5 bases and J by 6 bases; unmatched bases: 7. Germline CDR1 is SGHRS and CDR2 is YFSETQ. The CDR3 is made up of 13 amino acids. Here the CDR3 reads CASSFTGGREQYF. The CDR3 bases are TGCGCCAGCAGTTTTACAGGGGGACGCGAGCAGTACTTC. The entire variable domain, with the rest obtained from reference TRBV5-1 and TRBJ2-7, is as follows: KAGVTQTPRYLIKTRGQQVTLSCSPISGHRSVSWYQQTPGQGLQFLFEYFSETQRNKGNFPGRFSGRQFSNSRSEMNVSTLELGDSALYLCASSFTGGREQYFGPGTRLTVT.

The gene calls are TRBV5-6 and TRBJ2-4, with D hard to call. The V gene's germline CDR1 is SGHDT and CDR2 YYEEEE. V lost 0 bases to trimming and J lost 7 bases, with 8 bases between them. The CDR3 covers 13 residues. The CDR3 loop is CASSLGSTNIQYF. The CDR3 bases are TGTGCCAGCAGCTTGGGGTCAACGAACATTCAGTACTTC.

This chain links TRBV4-1 with TRBJ2-7; weak D call: TRBD1 (6 bases). From germline, CDR1 is MGHRA and CDR2 YSYEKL. Trimming took off 2 bases at V and 7 bases at J, with 15 bases between the two ends. The CDR3 length is 14 residues. This chain's CDR3 is CASSQTGQLKEQYF. CDR3 DNA sequence: TGCGCCAGCAGCCAAACCGGACAGTTGAAAGAGCAGTACTTC.

The rearrangement joins TRBV15 to TRBJ1-6; D remains unclear. CDR1 is LNHNV and CDR2 is YYDKDF in the germline V gene (reference sequence). CDR3 length: 16 residues. Trimming removed 4 bases from V and 7 bases from J, with 17 bases in between. The CDR3, as DNA: TGTGCCACCAGCACGGGCCAGGAGGGTTTGAATTCACCCCTCCACTTT. It encodes CATSTGQEGLNSPLHF.

This clone was seen a handful of times. The chain carries TRBV28 and TRBJ2-3; D gene ambiguous. Germline CDR1 MDHEN, CDR2 SYDVKM. V gave up 6 bases and J gave up 8 bases, with 12 bases separating them. The CDR3 runs to 12 residues. The CDR3 DNA follows: TGTGCCAGCAGGCCCACCCAGTCTACGCAGTATTTT. This translates into CASRPTQSTQYF. Drawing the rest from reference TRBV28 and TRBJ2-3, the complete variable domain is DVKVTQSSRYLVKRTGEKVFLECVQDMDHENMFWYRQDPGLGLRLIYFSYDVKMKEKGDIPEGYSVSREKKERFSLILESASTNQTSMYLCASRPTQSTQYFGPGTRLTVL.

The gene calls are TRBV5-1 and TRBJ2-3, with 7 bases matching TRBD2. Per germline, CDR1 SGHRS and CDR2 YFSETQ. The junction had 7 bases not matched to a gene; V was cut back by 0 bases and J by 6 bases. There are 15 residues in the CDR3. The chain's CDR3 is CASSLASGGKDTQYF. The CDR3 DNA reads TGCGCCAGCAGCTTGGCGTCGGGAGGAAAGGATACGCAGTATTTT. Full variable domain (rest looked up from reference TRBV5-1 and TRBJ2-3): KAGVTQTPRYLIKTRGQQVTLSCSPISGHRSVSWYQQTPGQGLQFLFEYFSETQRNKGNFPGRFSGRQFSNSRSEMNVSTLELGDSALYLCASSLASGGKDTQYFGPGTRLTVL.

The chain uses TRBV9 and TRBJ2-3; possible D gene TRBD2, 6 bases. The CDR3 has 14 amino acids. Germline V gene sequence: CDR1 SGDLS, CDR2 YYNGEE. V shed 9 bases and J shed 2 bases, with 16 bases lying between them. CDR3 DNA sequence: TGTGCCACCTCCCGCGGGGTAAACACAGATACGCAGTATTTT. Amino acids: CATSRGVNTDTQYF.

This chain joins TRBV7-9 and TRBJ2-5; 8 bases map to TRBD2. CDR3 length equals 16 residues. Looked up from germline, CDR1 is SEHNR and CDR2 is FQNEAQ (reference sequence). The junction had 12 bases not matched to a gene; V was cut back by 5 bases and J by 4 bases. This CDR3 reads CASSRASAGVGETQYF. As DNA, the CDR3 is TGTGCCAGCAGCCGTGCATCAGCGGGAGTGGGAGAGACCCAGTACTTC. Supplemented by reference TRBV7-9 and TRBJ2-5, the full variable domain reads DTGVSQNPRHKITKRGQNVTFRCDPISEHNRLYWYRQTLGQGPEFLTYFQNEAQLEKSRLLSDRFSAERPKGSFSTLEIQRTEQGDSAMYLCASSRASAGVGETQYFGPGTRLLVL.

V is TRBV11-2 and J is TRBJ2-1; the D gene could be TRBD1 or TRBD2 (6 bases each). The CDR3 totals 15 residues. The V gene's germline CDR1 is SGHAT and CDR2 FQNNGV. Trimming pared 1 base from V and 6 bases from J, leaving 13 bases between. The CDR3 coding sequence is TGTGCCAGCAGCTTAGGGCCCACGGGGGCCAATGAGCAGTTCTTC. It codes for CASSLGPTGANEQFF.

About this clone: This sequence may be a read error, since a much larger clone differs from it by one base. The rearrangement links TRBV7-8 to TRBJ1-1; D remains ambiguous. The germline V gene has CDR1 SGHVS and CDR2 FQNEAQ. V was cut by 2 bases and J by 11 bases, with 21 bases left in between. The CDR3 consists of 15 residues. CDR3 amino acids: CASSLFRQQVGRAFF. In DNA, the CDR3 is TGTGCCAGCAGCTTATTTAGGCAGCAAGTAGGCAGGGCTTTCTTT.

Relative to its sample, this clone is large. The rearrangement joins TRBV15 to TRBJ1-2; a possible D gene is TRBD1 (5 bases). Germline values: CDR1 LNHNV, CDR2 YYDKDF (reference sequence). V gave up 0 bases and J gave up 10 bases, with 15 bases separating them. The CDR3 consists of 14 residues. The CDR3 nucleotides are TGTGCCACCAGCAGAGACAGGGCGGCTCGTATCTACACCTTC. Translating it yields CATSRDRAARIYTF.

This clone is a singleton in its sample. V usage is TRBV5-1 and J usage is TRBJ2-2, with a tentative D call TRBD1 (6 bases). V was trimmed by 2 bases and J by 7 bases, leaving 9 bases between them. CDR1 SGHRS and CDR2 YFSETQ come from the germline V gene. The CDR3 consists of 13 residues. The CDR3 spells CASSFTGFGELFF. The DNA of the CDR3 is TGCGCCAGCAGCTTTACAGGGTTCGGGGAGCTGTTTTTT. The whole variable domain, remainder taken from reference TRBV5-1 and TRBJ2-2, is KAGVTQTPRYLIKTRGQQVTLSCSPISGHRSVSWYQQTPGQGLQFLFEYFSETQRNKGNFPGRFSGRQFSNSRSEMNVSTLELGDSALYLCASSFTGFGELFFGEGSRLTVL.

V is TRBV19 and J is TRBJ2-7; 7 bases fit TRBD1. The CDR3 is 13 amino acids. V was pared by 9 bases and J by 0 bases, with 5 bases of the junction left unmatched. Germline assignment: CDR1 LNHDA and CDR2 SQIVND (reference sequence). This CDR3 is CASGQVSSYEQYF. CDR3 nucleotides: TGTGCCAGCGGACAGGTCAGCTCCTACGAGCAGTACTTC.